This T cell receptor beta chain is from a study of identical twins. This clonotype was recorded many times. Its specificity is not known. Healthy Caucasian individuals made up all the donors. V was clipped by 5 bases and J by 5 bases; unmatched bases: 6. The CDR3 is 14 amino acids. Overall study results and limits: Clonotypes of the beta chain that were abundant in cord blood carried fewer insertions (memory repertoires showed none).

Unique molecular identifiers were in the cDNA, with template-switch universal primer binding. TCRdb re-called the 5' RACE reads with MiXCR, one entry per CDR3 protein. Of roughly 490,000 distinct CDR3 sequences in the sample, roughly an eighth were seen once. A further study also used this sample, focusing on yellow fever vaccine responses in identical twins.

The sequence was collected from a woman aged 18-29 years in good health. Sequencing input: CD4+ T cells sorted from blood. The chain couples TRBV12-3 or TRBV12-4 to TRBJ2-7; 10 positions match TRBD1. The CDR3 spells CASSLLDRGDEQYF. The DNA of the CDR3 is TGTGCCAGCAGTCTGCTGGACAGGGGGGACGAGCAGTACTTC.